A single sample is the source of the 30 T cell receptor beta chains below, sequenced in a study of T cell repertoires in cytomegalovirus infection. In TCRdb, the reads were re-called with MiXCR into one record per CDR3 protein. Of some 180,000 distinct CDR3 sequences listed, roughly 15% are singletons. Sequencing was performed on CD8+ T cells from PBMCs. The receptors stem from a human donor in good health (CMV status not recorded). Some clones in this sample may be carry-over from other donors' samples.

The CDR3: CSVDGDINYGYTF. The CDR3 region has the DNA TGCAGCGTTGATGGGGATATTAACTATGGCTACACCTTC. The rearrangement joins TRBV29-1 to TRBJ1-2; D unresolved. The V end was cut by 3 bases, the J end by 1 base, with 9 bases between. Germline V gene sequence: CDR1 SQVTM, CDR2 ANQGSEA. The CDR3 spans 13 residues.

The CDR3 DNA is TGCGCCAGCAGCCAAGTCCCCCCGGGGGGGAGGATGAACACTGAAGCTTTCTTT. Encoded protein: CASSQVPPGGRMNTEAFF. This chain links TRBV4-1 with TRBJ1-1, with a weak D call TRBD1 (5 bases). Germline CDR1 and CDR2: MGHRA and YSYEKL. V was clipped by 1 base and J by 0 bases, with 18 bases between them. This CDR3 spans 18 amino acids.

This clonotype was observed a handful of times. The chain carries TRBV7-9 and TRBJ1-1; 8 bases map to TRBD1. Per the germline V gene, CDR1 is SEHNR and CDR2 is FQNEAQ (reference sequence). Trimming cost V 0 bases and J 10 bases; bases outside gene matches: 1. CDR3 length equals 12 residues. CDR3 in DNA: TGTGCCAGCAGCTTAGCCGGGACAGGAGCTTTCTTT. Its protein is CASSLAGTGAFF.

This clonotype was counted between two and nine times. The chain carries TRBV6-1 and TRBJ1-1, with D uncertain. Germline V CDR1 and CDR2: MNHNS, SASEGT. The CDR3 spans 13 residues. V shed 1 base and J shed 4 bases, with 7 bases lying between them. CDR3 in DNA: TGTGCCAGCAGTGAAGGATTGGCCACTGAAGCTTTCTTT. Its translation: CASSEGLATEAFF.

This clonotype was recorded a few times. The rearrangement uses TRBV28 and TRBJ2-2, with D unresolved. Germline V gene lookup returns CDR1 MDHEN and CDR2 SYDVKM. V was trimmed by 5 bases and J by 4 bases, leaving 17 bases between them. The CDR3 extends over 16 amino acids. CDR3 loop: CASSILLVKGTGELFF. CDR3 in DNA: TGTGCCAGCAGTATTTTGCTAGTCAAGGGCACCGGGGAGCTGTTTTTT.

This clonotype has more than one count but fewer than ten. The chain uses TRBV14 and TRBJ2-1; 7 bases are shared with TRBD2. CDR1 is SGHDN, CDR2 FVKESK, per germline. The length of the CDR3 is 13 residues. V gave up 4 bases and J gave up 8 bases; unmatched junction bases: 5. The CDR3 nucleotides read TGTGCCAGCAGCCCAGGAACTAGCGATGAGCAGTTCTTC. Protein product: CASSPGTSDEQFF.

The rearrangement links TRBV11-2 to TRBJ1-2; tentative D call: TRBD1 (6 bases). The CDR3 length is 14 residues. Germline values: CDR1 SGHAT, CDR2 FQNNGV. V was pared by 6 bases and J by 3 bases, with 14 bases between. For the CDR3, the DNA is TGTGCCAGCAGGCCGCCAGGGGCGGACTATGGCTACACCTTC. This gives the protein CASRPPGADYGYTF.

This clonotype was detected only a few times. The rearrangement uses TRBV29-1 and TRBJ2-7, with D perhaps matching TRBD2 (5 bases). Germline V gene data show CDR1 as SQVTM and CDR2 as ANQGSEA. CDR3 size: 13 residues. V was shortened by 4 bases and J by 3 bases, with 13 bases between the two germline ends. The CDR3 sequence is CSVGSSRGYEQYF. In nucleotides, the CDR3 is TGCAGCGTTGGATCCAGTCGGGGCTACGAGCAGTACTTC.

This clonotype has only a few counts. The chain uses TRBV5-6 and TRBJ2-7; a weak D match, TRBD1 (6 bases). This CDR3 is 16 amino acids long. The V end was cut by 0 bases, the J end by 1 base, with 14 bases between. Germline CDR1 is SGHDT and CDR2 is YYEEEE. As DNA, the CDR3 is TGTGCCAGCAGCTTGGCCCCTTGGGGGACATCCTACGAGCAGTACTTC. This sequence encodes CASSLAPWGTSYEQYF.

This clonotype has just a few counts. This chain links TRBV4-1 with TRBJ1-1; a possible D gene is TRBD1 (5 bases). Germline CDR1 and CDR2: MGHRA and YSYEKL. V was cut by 1 base and J by 0 bases, with 9 bases left in between. This CDR3 has 15 amino acids. The CDR3: CASSQATGLNTEAFF. In DNA form, the CDR3 reads TGCGCCAGCAGCCAAGCAACGGGGCTGAACACTGAAGCTTTCTTT.

This clonotype was picked up a small number of times. The V call is TRBV27, the J call TRBJ2-2; D might be TRBD2 (7 bases). The CDR3 sequence is 15 residues long. Germline lookup yields CDR1 MNHEY and CDR2 SMNVEV (reference sequence). V dropped 3 bases and J dropped 2 bases, with 10 bases sitting between them. CDR3 residues: CASSFGGLNTGELFF. In DNA, the CDR3 is TGTGCCAGCAGTTTCGGGGGGCTTAACACCGGGGAGCTGTTTTTT.

This sequence joins TRBV7-9 and TRBJ1-4; D gene uncertain. V was cut by 5 bases and J by 2 bases, with 15 bases left in between. CDR3 length equals 16 residues. Germline V gene lookup returns CDR1 SEHNR and CDR2 FQNEAQ (reference sequence). The CDR3 reads CASSRTDPGTNEKLFF. The CDR3 nucleotides are TGTGCCAGCAGCCGAACCGACCCGGGCACTAATGAAAAACTGTTTTTT.

The rearrangement links TRBV29-1 to TRBJ2-5, with TRBD1 as a possible D gene (6 bases). This CDR3 contains 14 residues. Germline lookup yields CDR1 SQVTM and CDR2 ANQGSEA. Trimming left V 3 bases short and J 1 base short, with 12 bases between. Here the CDR3 DNA reads TGCAGCGTTGACAATTTGGACAGCCAAGAGACCCAGTACTTC. Its translation is CSVDNLDSQETQYF. Full variable domain (rest looked up from reference TRBV29-1 and TRBJ2-5): SAVISQKPSRDICQRGTSLTIQCQVDSQVTMMFWYRQQPGQSLTLIATANQGSEATYESGFVIDKFPISRPNLTFSTLTVSNMSPEDSSIYLCSVDNLDSQETQYFGPGTRLLVL.

This clonotype was observed a handful of times. The CDR3 region is CASSLDRGPGMNTEAFF. CDR3 bases: TGTGCCAGCAGTCTCGACAGGGGGCCTGGCATGAACACTGAAGCTTTCTTT. The chain has TRBV14 and TRBJ1-1; 10 nucleotides match TRBD1. The CDR3 is 17 residues long. After removal of 6 bases from V and 0 bases from J, the junction contained 10 bases not matched to a gene. The V gene's germline CDR1 is SGHDN and CDR2 FVKESK.

This chain connects TRBV6-5 to TRBJ2-7, with D uncertain. Germline V lookup: CDR1 MNHEY, CDR2 SVGAGI. This CDR3 is built from 13 residues. V lost 3 bases, J lost 1 base, and 7 bases lay in between. CDR3 bases: TGTGCCAGCAGTTATGTATATTCCTACGAGCAGTACTTC. Translation gives CASSYVYSYEQYF.

The rearrangement joins TRBV27 to TRBJ1-4; 9 nucleotides align to TRBD1. Looked up from germline, CDR1 is MNHEY and CDR2 is SMNVEV (reference sequence). The CDR3 has 18 residues. V trimming: 2 bases; J trimming: 7 bases; junction bases outside the gene matches: 14. The CDR3 sequence is CASSLGDRVSWTGEKLFF. In DNA, the CDR3 is TGTGCCAGCAGTTTAGGGGACAGGGTTTCTTGGACCGGTGAAAAACTGTTTTTT.

DNA for the CDR3: TGTGCCAGCAGTCCTCTAGCGGGGGGGCACAATGAGCAGTTCTTC. Translated: CASSPLAGGHNEQFF. The rearrangement uses TRBV12-3 or TRBV12-4 and TRBJ2-1; 12 bases fit TRBD2. The CDR3 is made up of 15 amino acids. V gave up 5 bases and J gave up 5 bases; unmatched junction bases: 4.

This clonotype showed up just a few times. The J gene is TRBJ2-7, the V gene TRBV20-1; 12 nucleotides match TRBD2. CDR3 length: 15 residues. Germline CDR1 is DFQATT and CDR2 is SNEGSKA (reference sequence). The J segment lost 4 bases and the V segment lost 0 bases, leaving 4 bases of the junction unmatched. The CDR3 DNA is TGCAGTGCTAGAGAGCTAGCGGGGGGGTTATACGAGCAGTACTTC. As protein: CSARELAGGLYEQYF.

V is TRBV14 and J is TRBJ1-6, with D maybe TRBD1 (6 bases). The CDR3 has 15 amino acids. Trimming took off 0 bases at V and 5 bases at J, with 8 bases between the two ends. Germline loops: CDR1 SGHDN, CDR2 FVKESK. The CDR3 is CASSQDPGDNSPLHF. In DNA form, the CDR3 reads TGTGCCAGCAGCCAAGATCCAGGGGATAATTCACCCCTCCACTTT.

The chain employs TRBV10-3 and TRBJ2-7; D is uncertain. The CDR3 runs to 11 residues. The V end was cut by 10 bases, the J end by 7 bases, with 14 bases between. Germline CDR1 and CDR2: ENHRY and SYGVKD. CDR3 region: CATFTDWEQYF. DNA of the CDR3: TGTGCCACCTTTACCGATTGGGAGCAGTACTTC.

This clonotype was seen a few times. The genes are TRBV20-1 and TRBJ1-1; D may be TRBD1 (5 bases). CDR3 length equals 15 residues. Germline CDR1 DFQATT, CDR2 SNEGSKA (reference sequence). Trimming pared 2 bases from V and 2 bases from J, leaving 15 bases between. CDR3 DNA: TGCAGTGCTAGAAGATTGGGGGGGATAAACACTGAAGCTTTCTTT. Amino acids: CSARRLGGINTEAFF.

By share, this clonotype ranks as medium-sized. The rearrangement uses TRBV19 and TRBJ2-6, with D possibly being TRBD1 (7 bases). From germline, CDR1 is LNHDA and CDR2 SQIVND (reference sequence). The CDR3 has 15 amino acids. CDR3 DNA: TGTGCGACTGGAGGGGGCTTCTCTGGGGCCAACGTCCTGACTTTC. This codes for CATGGGFSGANVLTF.

This clonotype was recorded a few times. The rearrangement joins TRBV6-6 to TRBJ2-7; D not resolved. The CDR3 totals 13 residues. V lost 11 bases and J 1 base, leaving 15 bases between the germline ends. In germline, CDR1 is MNHNY, CDR2 SVGAGI (reference sequence). CDR3 sequence (DNA): TGTGCCGCCCTGGGCGGTAGTTCCTACGAGCAGTACTTC. This encodes CAALGGSSYEQYF.

J is TRBJ2-1 and V is TRBV7-2; the D gene is possibly TRBD2 (7 bases). The CDR3 covers 19 residues. The germline gives CDR1 SGHTA, CDR2 FQGNSA. V gave up 2 bases and J gave up 0 bases, with 20 bases separating them. The CDR3 DNA follows: TGTGCCAGCAGCTTAATGGCGGGGGCGCGGCATCCCTCCTACAATGAGCAGTTCTTC. It is translated as CASSLMAGARHPSYNEQFF.

The rearrangement uses TRBV7-9 and TRBJ1-1, with TRBD1 as a possible D gene (6 bases). Germline values: CDR1 SEHNR, CDR2 FQNEAQ (reference sequence). This CDR3 contains 16 residues. V shed 4 bases and J shed 11 bases, with 26 bases lying between them. For the CDR3, the DNA is TGTGCCAGCAGCTCATTGCGATCTTACAGGGAGGGTCGGGCTTTCTTT. Amino acids: CASSSLRSYREGRAFF.

This sequence joins TRBV29-1 and TRBJ1-1; D possibly corresponds to TRBD1 (5 bases). V shed 7 bases and J shed 6 bases, with 12 bases lying between them. The CDR3 totals 11 residues. Looked up from germline, CDR1 is SQVTM and CDR2 is ANQGSEA. CDR3: CSGSRQPEAFF. The CDR3 coding sequence is TGCAGCGGGTCACGACAGCCTGAAGCTTTCTTT.

This clonotype was counted between two and nine times. The chain employs TRBV7-2 and TRBJ1-4, with 8 bases lining up with TRBD1. CDR3 length: 14 amino acids. Trimming at V came to 5 bases and at J to 5 bases, leaving 4 bases not matched to a gene. Germline V CDR1 and CDR2: SGHTA, FQGNSA. DNA of the CDR3: TGTGCCAGCAGCCGGACAGGGTCGAATGAAAAACTGTTTTTT. It translates to CASSRTGSNEKLFF.

This clonotype showed up just a few times. The gene calls are TRBV28 and TRBJ2-2; no firm D call. The CDR3 totals 13 residues. Germline loops: CDR1 MDHEN, CDR2 SYDVKM. V lost 6 bases, J lost 1 base, and 6 bases lay in between. The CDR3 region has the DNA TGTGCCAGCAGGATAATGAACACCGGGGAGCTGTTTTTT. Translation: CASRIMNTGELFF. Complete variable domain (other parts from reference TRBV28 and TRBJ2-2): DVKVTQSSRYLVKRTGEKVFLECVQDMDHENMFWYRQDPGLGLRLIYFSYDVKMKEKGDIPEGYSVSREKKERFSLILESASTNQTSMYLCASRIMNTGELFFGEGSRLTVL.

This clonotype has only a few counts. The chain recombines TRBV28 with TRBJ2-3; no definite D call. The length of the CDR3 is 16 residues. CDR1 is MDHEN and CDR2 is SYDVKM in the germline V gene. The V gene lost 5 bases and the J gene lost 0 bases, with 15 bases spanning the gap. CDR3 nucleotide sequence: TGTGCCAGCAGTAGCCCTGTAAGGGTAAGCACAGATACGCAGTATTTT. This codes for CASSSPVRVSTDTQYF.

The chain links TRBV2 to TRBJ2-6, with D uncertain. This CDR3 comprises 15 residues. Trimming pared 7 bases from V and 0 bases from J, leaving 10 bases between. The germline V gene encodes CDR1 SNHLY and CDR2 FYNNEI. The CDR3 DNA reads TGTGCCAGCACAGGCCGCGTCTCTGGGGCCAACGTCCTGACTTTC. This gives the protein CASTGRVSGANVLTF.